The T cell receptor beta chain under discussion was sequenced for a study of CD8 T cells in Susac syndrome. Turning to the study itself: Patients with Susac syndrome, at blood draw, were therapy-naive, on corticosteroids, or on intravenous immunoglobulin alone.

Study-level findings and limits: Susac CD8+ cells expanded clonally the most in TEMRA cells and in active patients.

RNA in amounts of roughly 0.5 to 1 ug was reverse transcribed with random hexamers. By means of immunoSEQ multiplex PCR, TCR beta CDR3 spanning 54 Vbeta and 13 Jbeta underwent amplification. MiXCR was run by TCRdb on the immunoSEQ multiplex PCR reads, yielding one entry per CDR3 protein. The table includes over 100,000 distinct CDR3 sequences, roughly 94% detected once. Comments on this clonotype: Its target is unknown.

The germline gives CDR1 MNHEY, CDR2 SMNVEV (reference sequence). Trimming at V came to 7 bases and at J to 1 base, leaving 5 bases not matched to a gene. The CDR3 length is 14 residues. The chain couples TRBV27 to TRBJ1-1; TRBD1 agrees at 8 bases. The TCR was taken from a human donor with Susac syndrome. Material for sequencing was CD8+ T cells from PBMCs. This chain's CDR3 is CASNPDRANTEAFF. The CDR3 region has the DNA TGTGCCAGCAACCCGGACAGGGCGAACACTGAAGCTTTCTTT.